Sequencing of this T cell receptor beta chain was carried out in a study of OX40 agonist ivuxolimab in advanced cancers. In the study overall: Of the participants, approximately 44% had some prior anti-PD-1, anti-PD-L1 or anti-CTLA-4 therapy, which was allowed. Three patients responded partially, comprising one with hepatocellular carcinoma and two with cutaneous melanoma. Study-level results: The study found that CD8+ T cells averaged more expanded clones than CD4+.

Exclusion of a patient followed from autoimmune disease history or systemic immunosuppression. The assay was immunoSEQ multiplex PCR, and TCRdb's table has in-frame clones only and misses some. Among about 69,000 clones listed, approximately 89% were seen once. The CDR3 is made up of 18 amino acids. V lost 3 bases, J lost 2 bases, and 12 bases stayed unmatched. Germline CDR1 KGHSH, CDR2 LQKENI. On this clone: The antigen is unknown.

The sequencing here drew on CD4+ or CD8+ T cells sorted from blood, taken in a trial of the OX40 agonist ivuxolimab. The source of this sequence is an adult with an advanced solid tumor such as melanoma, head and neck, liver or kidney cancer. V usage is TRBV18 and J usage is TRBJ2-1; 8 positions match TRBD2. In nucleotides, the CDR3 is TGTGCCAGCTCACCCCCGGTAGGTAGCGGGGACACCTACAATGAGCAGTTCTTC. The encoded protein is CASSPPVGSGDTYNEQFF.